The clone carrying this TCR beta chain was observed many times. Its specificity is unknown. This record belongs to a study of blood T cells in healthy people across ages. About the research overall: T cells yielded about one barcoded beta molecule per two cells through template switching. Study-wide points: Age brought a roughly linear fall in TCR beta diversity measured per million T cells.

A J-beta primer mix and a sample-barcoded 5' primer were used in a second PCR of roughly 7 to 12 cycles. Each cDNA molecule was tagged by a template-switch adaptor with 12 random nucleotides. Samples each returned at least 2.5 million CDR3-containing paired-end reads. TCRdb called the 5' RACE reads again in MiXCR, with one record for every CDR3 protein. The sample records hundreds of thousands of distinct CDR3 sequences, roughly 31% being singletons. This sequence was found in an elderly woman in good health. Sample: blood.

In DNA, the CDR3 is TGTGCCAGTAGAGATGAAGGGACAGGGGTCTACGAGCAGTACTTC. Its protein product is CASRDEGTGVYEQYF. The chain couples TRBV19 to TRBJ2-7, with 10 nucleotides matching TRBD1. The CDR3 runs 15 residues. Germline V gene data show CDR1 as LNHDA and CDR2 as SQIVND (reference sequence). The trim removed 6 bases at V and 3 bases at J, leaving 8 bases unmatched.